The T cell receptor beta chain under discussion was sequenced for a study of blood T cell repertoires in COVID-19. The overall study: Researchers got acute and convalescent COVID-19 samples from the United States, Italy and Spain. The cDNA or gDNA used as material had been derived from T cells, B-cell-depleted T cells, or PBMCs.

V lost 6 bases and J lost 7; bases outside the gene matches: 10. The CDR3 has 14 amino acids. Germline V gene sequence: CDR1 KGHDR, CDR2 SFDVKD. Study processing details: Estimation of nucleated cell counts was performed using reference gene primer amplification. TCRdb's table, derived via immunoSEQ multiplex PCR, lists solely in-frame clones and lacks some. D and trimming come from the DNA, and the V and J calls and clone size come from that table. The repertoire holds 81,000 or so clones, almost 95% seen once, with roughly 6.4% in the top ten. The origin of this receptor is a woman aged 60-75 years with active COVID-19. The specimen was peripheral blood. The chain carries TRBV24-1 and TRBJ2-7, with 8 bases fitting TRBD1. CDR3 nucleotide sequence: TGTGCCACCAGTTCCCGGGCAGGGGGCGAGGAGCAGTACTTC. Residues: CATSSRAGGEEQYF.